These 19 T cell receptor beta chains share one sample of origin, sequenced in a study of T-cell reconstitution after alpha-beta-depleted transplantation in children. Library preparation (for TCRbeta) was performed with unique molecular identifiers. A single record per CDR3 protein comes from TCRdb applying MiXCR to the PCR reads. The sample lists about 130,000 distinct CDR3 sequences; about a tenth were seen once. The material was PBMCs, mostly from graft donor cells, obtained 180 days after TCRalphabeta/CD19-depleted stem cell transplant. Source of these receptors: a girl under three years old who had a stem cell transplant for combined immunodeficiency, so the T cells may come from the graft donor.

This clonotype was counted between two and nine times. The chain joins TRBV3-1 to TRBJ1-5; maybe TRBD1 (5 bases). Germline loops: CDR1 LGHDT, CDR2 YNNKEL (reference sequence). CDR3 length: 13 residues. V shed 0 bases and J shed 7 bases, with 7 bases lying between them. The CDR3 DNA reads as TGTGCCAGCAGCCAAGATAGGGGACAGCCCCAGCATTTT. Protein: CASSQDRGQPQHF.

This clonotype has a count of ten or more. J is TRBJ2-2 and V is TRBV5-6; D is unclear. V was pared by 3 bases and J by 4 bases, with 13 bases between. CDR1 SGHDT and CDR2 YYEEEE come from the germline V gene. This CDR3 has 15 amino acids. The CDR3 reads CASSYGVAGTGELFF. The DNA of the CDR3 is TGTGCCAGCAGCTATGGGGTCGCCGGCACCGGGGAGCTGTTTTTT.

This clonotype was observed a handful of times. The V call is TRBV20-1, the J call TRBJ2-3; D might be TRBD2 (6 bases). CDR1 DFQATT and CDR2 SNEGSKA come from the germline V gene (reference sequence). This CDR3 region has 15 residues. Trimming stripped 6 bases from V and 3 bases from J, with 19 bases between. CDR3 sequence reads: CSAVPHRERTDTQYF. CDR3 nucleotide sequence: TGCAGTGCCGTCCCCCATCGGGAGAGGACAGATACGCAGTATTTT.

This clonotype showed up many times. J is TRBJ2-3 and V is TRBV29-1; D unclear. The germline V gene encodes CDR1 SQVTM and CDR2 ANQGSEA. V was clipped by 3 bases and J by 2 bases, with 6 bases between them. CDR3 length: 12 residues. Here the CDR3 reads CSVELFTDTQYF. CDR3 sequence (DNA): TGCAGCGTTGAGTTGTTCACAGATACGCAGTATTTT.

This clonotype was detected only a few times. The V and J genes are TRBV20-1 and TRBJ1-5; weak D call: TRBD1 (5 bases). V was pared by 3 bases and J by 6 bases, with 9 bases between. CDR1 and CDR2 from the germline V gene are DFQATT and SNEGSKA (reference sequence). The CDR3 is made up of 12 amino acids. The CDR3 DNA follows: TGCAGTGCTAGTAGGGGAGGTCAGCCCCAGCATTTT. It specifies CSASRGGQPQHF.

The rearrangement uses TRBV10-3 and TRBJ1-2, with TRBD1 matching 7 bases. This CDR3 comprises 15 residues. Losses at the gene ends were 4 bases for V and 4 bases for J; bases not matched to a gene: 9. Germline CDR1 is ENHRY and CDR2 is SYGVKD. Here the CDR3 DNA reads TGTGCCATCAGTGTTCGACAGGGAGGTCCCTATGGCTACACCTTC. It translates to CAISVRQGGPYGYTF.

This chain links TRBV21-1 with TRBJ2-7; TRBD1 reflects the table's D call only, with no check against the DNA. TRBV21-1 is classified as a pseudogene. There are 16 residues in the CDR3. The CDR3 region is CASSYTPGQGTYEQYF. The DNA of the CDR3 is TGTGCCAGCAGCTATACTCCGGGACAGGGGACCTACGAGCAGTACTTC.

This sequence joins TRBV20-1 and TRBJ2-5, with D hard to call. The CDR3 contains 12 residues. Germline CDR1 is DFQATT and CDR2 is SNEGSKA (reference sequence). The CDR3 here is CSAPSFQETQYF. CDR3 in DNA: TGCAGCGCTCCTTCCTTCCAAGAGACCCAGTACTTC.

The chain carries TRBV20-1 and TRBJ2-3; D unresolved. The CDR3 spans 10 residues. Trimming stripped 6 bases from V and 6 bases from J, with 7 bases between. Germline lookup yields CDR1 DFQATT and CDR2 SNEGSKA (reference sequence). As DNA, the CDR3 is TGCAGTGCAGAGTCGGATACGCAGTATTTT. It yields the protein CSAESDTQYF.

In this sample, this clonotype turned up a few times. The chain has TRBV7-2 and TRBJ2-3; 8 nucleotides line up with TRBD1. Trimming cost V 1 base and J 8 bases; bases outside gene matches: 11. Germline CDR1 SGHTA, CDR2 FQGNSA. The CDR3 length is 16 residues. CDR3 protein: CASSLGGTGRVGTQYF. In DNA, the CDR3 is TGTGCCAGCAGCTTAGGGGGGACAGGCCGCGTCGGTACGCAGTATTTT.

Concerning this clonotype: A much larger clone is a single base away; this may be a read error. This sequence joins TRBV5-1 and TRBJ2-2; 7 positions match TRBD1. CDR1 and CDR2 (germline): SGHRS, YFSETQ. The CDR3 loop spans 14 amino acids. The DNA for the CDR3 is TGCTCCAGCAGCTCGACAGGGACCACCGGGGAGCTGTTTTTT. Encoded protein: CSSSSTGTTGELFF.

This clonotype has only a few counts. The V gene is TRBV9, the J gene TRBJ2-7; 10 bases map to TRBD2. The CDR3 totals 15 residues. Germline V gene sequence: CDR1 SGDLS, CDR2 YYNGEE. V lost 0 bases and J lost 5; bases outside the gene matches: 5. This CDR3 is CASSVAGLASDEQYF. DNA of the CDR3: TGTGCCAGCAGCGTAGCGGGACTAGCGAGTGACGAGCAGTACTTC. Filled out from reference TRBV9 and TRBJ2-7, the complete variable domain reads DSGVTQTPKHLITATGQRVTLRCSPRSGDLSVYWYQQSLDQGLQFLIQYYNGEERAKGNILERFSAQQFPDLHSELNLSSLELGDSALYFCASSVAGLASDEQYFGPGTRLTVT.

This clonotype was observed many times. The rearrangement uses TRBV24-1 and TRBJ2-7; weak D call: TRBD1 (6 bases). Germline CDR1 reads KGHDR; CDR2 reads SFDVKD. Trimming cost V 10 bases and J 1 base, with 19 bases left between them. The CDR3 contains 15 residues. The CDR3 DNA sequence: TGTGCCACGAGCCCCGGACAGCAACTTTCCTACGAGCAGTACTTC. This gives the protein CATSPGQQLSYEQYF.

This clonotype was found many times. The rearrangement uses TRBV3-1 and TRBJ2-7; D not resolved. Germline CDR1 is LGHDT and CDR2 is YNNKEL (reference sequence). The CDR3 length is 14 residues. With 1 base removed from V and 2 bases from J, the gap between germline ends came to 9 bases. The CDR3 here is CASSQVWGPYEQYF. The CDR3 nucleotides are TGTGCCAGCAGCCAAGTGTGGGGTCCCTACGAGCAGTACTTC.

The V gene is TRBV20-1, the J gene TRBJ2-2, with 7 bases identical to TRBD2. V was clipped by 3 bases and J by 3 bases; unmatched bases: 4. CDR3 size: 14 residues. Germline V gene data show CDR1 as DFQATT and CDR2 as SNEGSKA (reference sequence). The CDR3 spells CSASRLADTGELFF. For the CDR3, the DNA is TGCAGTGCTAGTCGGCTAGCGGACACCGGGGAGCTGTTTTTT.

Ten or more counts support this clonotype. The CDR3 spells CSVEGVNYGYTF. CDR3 nucleotide sequence: TGCAGCGTTGAGGGGGTTAACTATGGCTACACCTTC. J is TRBJ1-2 and V is TRBV29-1; possibly TRBD1 for D (5 bases). This CDR3 region has 12 residues. V was pared by 3 bases and J by 1 base, with 6 bases between. Germline values: CDR1 SQVTM, CDR2 ANQGSEA.

This clonotype came up a few times. V usage is TRBV12-3 or TRBV12-4 and J usage is TRBJ2-1; 11 nucleotides agree with TRBD2. After removal of 4 bases from V and 7 bases from J, the junction contained 12 bases not matched to a gene. The CDR3 loop spans 17 amino acids. Here the CDR3 reads CASSSILAGGRGNEQFF. The CDR3 DNA reads TGTGCCAGCAGTTCTATATTAGCGGGGGGGCGCGGAAATGAGCAGTTCTTC.

This clonotype has more than one count but fewer than ten. The V and J genes are TRBV12-3 or TRBV12-4 and TRBJ1-3, with TRBD1 matching 7 bases. The CDR3 loop spans 15 amino acids. The J segment lost 0 bases and the V segment lost 10 bases, leaving 9 bases of the junction unmatched. The CDR3: CATRDSFFSGNTIYF. In nucleotides, the CDR3 is TGTGCCACTAGGGACAGCTTCTTCTCTGGAAACACCATATATTTT.

A single count supports this clonotype. The CDR3 region is CSAPSPTSGNTIYF. The CDR3 DNA sequence: TGCAGTGCCCCGTCACCTACCTCTGGAAACACCATATATTTT. This chain joins TRBV20-1 and TRBJ1-3; no reliable D call. CDR1 and CDR2 from the germline V gene are DFQATT and SNEGSKA (reference sequence). Trimming removed 6 bases at V and 0 bases at J, with 12 bases between. CDR3 length: 14 residues.